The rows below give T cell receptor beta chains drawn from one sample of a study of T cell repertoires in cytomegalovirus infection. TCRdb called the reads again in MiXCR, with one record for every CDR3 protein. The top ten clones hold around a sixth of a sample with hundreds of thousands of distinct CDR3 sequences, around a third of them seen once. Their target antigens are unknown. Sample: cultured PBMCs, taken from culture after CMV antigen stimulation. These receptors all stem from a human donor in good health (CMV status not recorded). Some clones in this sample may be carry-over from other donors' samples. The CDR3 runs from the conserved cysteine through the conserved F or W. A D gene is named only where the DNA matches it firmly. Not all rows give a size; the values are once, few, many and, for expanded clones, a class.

CDR3aa: CASSPSTSNYGYTF; CDR3nt: TGTGCCAGCTCACCGTCTACTTCTAACTATGGCTACACCTTC; v_gene: TRBV18; j_gene: TRBJ1-2; d_gene: NA; abundance: few
CDR3aa: CASTTGVGTDTQYF; CDR3nt: TGTGCCAGCACCACAGGCGTGGGCACAGATACGCAGTATTTT; v_gene: TRBV12-3/TRBV12-4; j_gene: TRBJ2-3; d_gene: NA; abundance: many
CDR3aa: CSARVGQGAVYEQYF; CDR3nt: TGCAGTGCTAGAGTAGGACAGGGGGCTGTCTACGAGCAGTACTTC; v_gene: TRBV20-1; j_gene: TRBJ2-7; d_gene: TRBD1; abundance: NA
CDR3aa: CASSLTGTPLEQYF; CDR3nt: TGTGCCAGCAGTTTGACAGGGACACCCCTCGAGCAGTACTTC; v_gene: TRBV12-3/TRBV12-4; j_gene: TRBJ2-7; d_gene: TRBD1; abundance: few
CDR3aa: CASSLAQRRGGGSEQFF; CDR3nt: TGTGCCAGCAGTTTAGCGCAGAGGCGGGGGGGCGGTAGTGAGCAGTTCTTC; v_gene: TRBV12-3/TRBV12-4; j_gene: TRBJ2-1; d_gene: TRBD2; abundance: NA
CDR3aa: CASSSGLAGGTAETQYF; CDR3nt: TGTGCCAGCAGCTCCGGACTAGCGGGAGGTACGGCAGAGACGCAGTATTTT; v_gene: TRBV7-2; j_gene: TRBJ2-3; d_gene: TRBD2; abundance: many
CDR3aa: CASSSRTYTDTQYF; CDR3nt: TGTGCCAGCAGCTCCCGGACCTACACAGATACGCAGTACTTT; v_gene: TRBV11-2; j_gene: TRBJ2-3; d_gene: NA; abundance: NA
CDR3aa: CASSPEWAGKRIGKDTQYF; CDR3nt: TGTGCCAGCAGCCCAGAATGGGCCGGGAAGAGGATAGGCAAAGACACCCAGTACTTC; v_gene: TRBV3-1; j_gene: TRBJ2-5; d_gene: NA; abundance: few
CDR3aa: CATSRDDGSYEQYF; CDR3nt: TGTGCCACCAGCAGAGATGACGGATCCTACGAGCAGTACTTC; v_gene: TRBV15; j_gene: TRBJ2-7; d_gene: NA; abundance: NA
CDR3aa: CSARPRGLAKNIQYF; CDR3nt: TGCAGTGCTAGGCCTAGGGGCTTAGCCAAAAACATTCAGTACTTC; v_gene: TRBV20-1; j_gene: TRBJ2-4; d_gene: NA; abundance: NA
CDR3aa: CASSLMVSSGVYQETQYF; CDR3nt: TGTGCCAGCAGCTTAATGGTGTCTAGCGGGGTGTACCAAGAGACCCAGTACTTC; v_gene: TRBV7-2; j_gene: TRBJ2-5; d_gene: TRBD2; abundance: many
CDR3aa: CASSLVGARETQYF; CDR3nt: TGTGCCAGCAGCTTAGTGGGCGCCCGGGAGACCCAGTACTTC; v_gene: TRBV7-9; j_gene: TRBJ2-5; d_gene: NA; abundance: once
CDR3aa: CAYERDGSTDTQYF; CDR3nt: TGTGCCTATGAACGGGACGGTAGCACAGATACGCAGTATTTT; v_gene: TRBV7-9; j_gene: TRBJ2-3; d_gene: NA; abundance: few
CDR3aa: CASNIAGRVDEQFF; CDR3nt: TGTGCCAGCAATATAGCGGGCCGGGTTGATGAGCAGTTCTTC; v_gene: TRBV2; j_gene: TRBJ2-1; d_gene: TRBD2; abundance: NA
CDR3aa: CASSLSPDPQADEQYF; CDR3nt: TGTGCCAGCAGCTTAAGCCCCGACCCCCAGGCCGACGAGCAGTACTTC; v_gene: TRBV7-8; j_gene: TRBJ2-7; d_gene: NA; abundance: few
CDR3aa: CASSLDVLAGSTDTQYF; CDR3nt: TGTGCCAGCAGCTTAGATGTGCTAGCGGGGAGCACAGATACGCAGTATTTT; v_gene: TRBV11-2; j_gene: TRBJ2-3; d_gene: TRBD2; abundance: NA
CDR3aa: CASSLAVGTPRHF; CDR3nt: TGTGCCAGCAGCTTAGCGGTCGGAACCCCCAGACACTTC; v_gene: TRBV7-2; j_gene: TRBJ2-4; d_gene: NA; abundance: many
CDR3aa: CSGGRGQEDTQYF; CDR3nt: TGCAGCGGGGGAAGGGGGCAGGAAGATACGCAGTATTTT; v_gene: TRBV29-1; j_gene: TRBJ2-3; d_gene: TRBD1; abundance: NA
CDR3aa: CASSSGLLAGYGYTF; CDR3nt: TGTGCCAGCAGTTCGGGCCTTCTCGCCGGCTATGGCTACACCTTC; v_gene: TRBV6-5; j_gene: TRBJ1-2; d_gene: NA; abundance: few
CDR3aa: CSVDKAIGGNFDGYTF; CDR3nt: TGCAGCGTGGACAAGGCGATAGGGGGGAACTTCGACGGCTACACCTTC; v_gene: TRBV29-1; j_gene: TRBJ1-2; d_gene: NA; abundance: NA
CDR3aa: CASSLGEFRGHTF; CDR3nt: TGTGCCAGCAGCTTAGGGGAGTTCAGAGGCCACACCTTC; v_gene: TRBV7-9; j_gene: TRBJ1-2; d_gene: NA; abundance: NA
CDR3aa: CASSFYAGALGTDTQYF; CDR3nt: TGTGCCAGCAGCTTTTATGCGGGGGCCCTCGGCACAGATACGCAGTATTTT; v_gene: TRBV7-2; j_gene: TRBJ2-3; d_gene: NA; abundance: many
CDR3aa: CASRYQGGNQPQHF; CDR3nt: TGTGCCAGTAGATATCAGGGCGGCAATCAGCCCCAGCATTTT; v_gene: TRBV19; j_gene: TRBJ1-5; d_gene: NA; abundance: NA
CDR3aa: CASSLRDILAFEQYF; CDR3nt: TGTGCCAGCAGCTTACGGGATATACTAGCGTTCGAGCAGTACTTC; v_gene: TRBV7-2; j_gene: TRBJ2-7; d_gene: TRBD2; abundance: many